This TCR beta chain was captured by sequencing in a study of metastatic and nonmetastatic thyroid tumors. Study processing details: The study built a papillary thyroid cancer distant-metastasis classifier from CDR3 differences across clinicopathological groups. Via MiXCR, TCRdb re-called the PCR reads. The V and J calls come from TCRdb's annotation, not from the publication. This table holds more than 90,000 clones, 9.5% to 15% found once. The V gene's germline CDR1 is LGHDT and CDR2 YNNKEL (reference sequence). The length of the CDR3 is 16 residues. The trim removed 3 bases at V and 1 base at J, leaving 8 bases unmatched. No treatment of any kind had been given to any patient before thyroid surgery. This clone was detected many times.

The gene calls are TRBV3-1 and TRBJ2-7; 8 bases line up with TRBD2. The sequence came from a female donor with papillary thyroid cancer or a benign thyroid nodule (not recorded which). Some clones in this sample may be carry-over from other donors' samples. Sequencing was done on a sample of blood. DNA for the CDR3: TGTGCCAGCAGCCATAGAGCGGGAGAGAGGTCCTACGAGCAGTACTTC. It codes for CASSHRAGERSYEQYF.